The subject of this entry is one TCR beta chain. Its antigen is unknown. This specimen belongs to a study of T cell repertoires and Cas9 in healthy adults. Across the study: SpCas9-reactive CD4 and CD8 T cells were characterized for potency, cytotoxicity and lineage. Whole-study results and caveats: SpCas9-reactive effector T cells were reportedly restrained in vitro by SpCas9-reactive regulatory T cells.

Clones were read by immunoSEQ multiplex PCR, and TCRdb kept only the in-frame ones, dropping some. The table lists 15,000 or so clones, approximately 91% of them singletons, with around 2% in the top ten. This CDR3 region has 16 residues. Germline V gives CDR1 SGHVS, CDR2 FQNEAQ. With 1 base clipped from V and 4 bases from J, the junction kept 9 bases outside the gene matches. The origin of this receptor is a human donor in good health. This chain joins TRBV7-8 and TRBJ2-5; 7 bases map to TRBD2. The source material was Tregs (CD4+, CD25+, CD127-, CD137-, CD154-) from PBMCs; culture status not recorded. The CDR3 sequence is CASSLGVLGEGETQYF. CDR3 bases: TGTGCCAGCAGCTTAGGAGTCTTGGGGGAGGGAGAGACCCAGTACTTC.